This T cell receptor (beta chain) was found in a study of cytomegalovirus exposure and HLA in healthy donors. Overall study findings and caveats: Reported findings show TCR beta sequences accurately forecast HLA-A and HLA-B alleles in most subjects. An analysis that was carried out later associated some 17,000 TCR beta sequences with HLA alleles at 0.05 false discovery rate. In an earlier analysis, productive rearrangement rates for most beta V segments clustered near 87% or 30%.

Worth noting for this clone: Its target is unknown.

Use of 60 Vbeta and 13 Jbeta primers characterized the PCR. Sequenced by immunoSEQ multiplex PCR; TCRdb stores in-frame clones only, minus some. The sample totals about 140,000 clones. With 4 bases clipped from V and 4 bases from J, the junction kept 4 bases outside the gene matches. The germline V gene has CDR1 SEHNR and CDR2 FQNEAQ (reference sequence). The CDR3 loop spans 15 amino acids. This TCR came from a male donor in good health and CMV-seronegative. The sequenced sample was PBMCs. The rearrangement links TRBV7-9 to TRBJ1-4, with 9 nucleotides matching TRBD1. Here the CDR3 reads CASSSRQGGNEKLFF. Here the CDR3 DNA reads TGTGCCAGCAGCTCTCGACAGGGGGGTAATGAAAAACTGTTTTTT.